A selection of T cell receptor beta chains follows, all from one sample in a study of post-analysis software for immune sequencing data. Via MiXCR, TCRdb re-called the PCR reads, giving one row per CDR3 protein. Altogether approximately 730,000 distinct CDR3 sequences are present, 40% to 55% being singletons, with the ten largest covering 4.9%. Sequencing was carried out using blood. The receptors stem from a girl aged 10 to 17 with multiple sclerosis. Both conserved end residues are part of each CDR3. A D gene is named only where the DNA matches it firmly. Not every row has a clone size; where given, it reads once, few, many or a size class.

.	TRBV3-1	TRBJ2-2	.	TGTGCCAGCAGCCAAGTCAGGGACACCGGGGAGCTGTTTTTT	CASSQVRDTGELFF
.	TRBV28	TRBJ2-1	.	TGTGCCAGCACCCTTTGGAATGAGCAGTTCTTC	CASTLWNEQFF
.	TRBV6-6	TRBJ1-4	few	TGTGCCAGCAGTTACCCACCAGTTCGGGAAAATGAAAAACTGTTTTTT	CASSYPPVRENEKLFF
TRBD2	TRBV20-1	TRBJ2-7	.	TGCAGTGCTAGAGATGTTAGCGGGAGGGTAAGGGGGCAGTACTTC	CSARDVSGRVRGQYF
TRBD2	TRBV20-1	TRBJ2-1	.	TGCAGTGCTAGGACTAGCGGGAGTAGTGAGCAGTTCTTC	CSARTSGSSEQFF
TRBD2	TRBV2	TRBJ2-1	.	TGTGCCAGCATTTTGCGGGGGAGGGTAGGCAATGAGCAGTTCTTC	CASILRGRVGNEQFF
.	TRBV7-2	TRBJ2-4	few	TGTGCCAGCAGCCCGGTGATCGGGTCAGGAAACATTCAGTACTTC	CASSPVIGSGNIQYF
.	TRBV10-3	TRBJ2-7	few	TGTGCCATCAATTCAGGGAGAACGTACGAGCAGTACTTC	CAINSGRTYEQYF
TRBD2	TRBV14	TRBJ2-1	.	TGTGCCAGCAGCCGCGGACTAGGGTCCTACAATGAGCAGTTCTTC	CASSRGLGSYNEQFF
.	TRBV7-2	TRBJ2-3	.	TGTGCCGGCAGCTCCCGCCAGGAGGGATTAGATACGCAGTATTTT	CAGSSRQEGLDTQYF
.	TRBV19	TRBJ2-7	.	TGTGCCAGTAGTCCCGAGGAGACCTACGAGCAGTACTTC	CASSPEETYEQYF
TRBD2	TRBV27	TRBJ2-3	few	TGTGCCAGCAGCCCCCACCGGGGTCTAGCGGGAGGAGATACGCAGTATTTT	CASSPHRGLAGGDTQYF
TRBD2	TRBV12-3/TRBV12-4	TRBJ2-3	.	TGTGCCAGCAGTTTATGGTCGGGAGGGCGGTCAGATACGCAGTATTTT	CASSLWSGGRSDTQYF
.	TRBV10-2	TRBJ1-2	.	TGCGCCAGCAGTGATCTAATTCGGGGCAGGGTAGCGTATGGCTACACCTTC	CASSDLIRGRVAYGYTF
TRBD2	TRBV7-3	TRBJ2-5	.	TGTGCCAGCAGCGGGACTAGGGTAGAGACCCAGTACTTC	CASSGTRVETQYF